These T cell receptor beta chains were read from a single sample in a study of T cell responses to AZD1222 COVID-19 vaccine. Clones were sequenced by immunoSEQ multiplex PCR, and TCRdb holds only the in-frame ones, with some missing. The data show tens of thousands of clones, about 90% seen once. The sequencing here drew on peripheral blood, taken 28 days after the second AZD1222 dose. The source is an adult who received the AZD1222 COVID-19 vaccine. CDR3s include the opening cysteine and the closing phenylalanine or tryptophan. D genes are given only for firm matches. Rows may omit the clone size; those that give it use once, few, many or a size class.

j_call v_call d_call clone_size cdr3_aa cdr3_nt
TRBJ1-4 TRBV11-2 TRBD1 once CASSILTGVTNEKLFF TGTGCCAGCAGCATCCTTACAGGGGTGACTAATGAAAAACTGTTTTTT
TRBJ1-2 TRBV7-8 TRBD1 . CASSPGQALGGYTF TGTGCCAGCAGTCCGGGACAGGCCTTGGGAGGCTACACCTTC
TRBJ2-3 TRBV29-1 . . CSVGATVGTDTQYF TGCAGCGTTGGGGCGACAGTAGGCACAGATACGCAGTATTTT
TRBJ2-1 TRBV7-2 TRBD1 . CASSFSGTGANEQFF TGTGCCAGCAGCTTCTCCGGGACAGGGGCCAATGAGCAGTTCTTC
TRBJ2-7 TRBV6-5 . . CASSSGGPEQEQYF TGTGCCAGCAGCTCCGGAGGGCCAGAGCAAGAGCAGTACTTC
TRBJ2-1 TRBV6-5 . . CASMANGVAGNEQFF TGTGCCAGCATGGCTAACGGCGTCGCGGGGAATGAGCAGTTCTTC
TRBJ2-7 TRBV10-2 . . CASTPRGTAYEQYF TGCGCCAGCACCCCGAGAGGTACAGCCTACGAGCAGTACTTC
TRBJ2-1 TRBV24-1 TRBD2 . CATSPTSGRSDEQFF TGTGCCACCAGTCCAACTAGCGGGAGGTCTGATGAGCAGTTCTTC
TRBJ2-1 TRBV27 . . CASSLTWGDEQFF TGTGCCAGCAGTTTAACGTGGGGCGATGAGCAGTTCTTC
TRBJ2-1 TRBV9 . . CASSVDMNRGNEQFF TGTGCCAGCAGCGTAGATATGAATAGAGGCAATGAGCAGTTCTTC
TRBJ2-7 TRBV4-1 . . CASSQDLGQTFSYEQYF TGCGCCAGCAGCCAAGATCTCGGTCAGACTTTTTCCTACGAGCAGTACTTC
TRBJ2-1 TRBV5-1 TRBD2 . CASSIGSGGEYEQFF TGCGCCAGCAGTATCGGATCGGGAGGCGAGTATGAGCAGTTCTTC
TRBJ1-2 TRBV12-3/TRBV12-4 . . CATREQGDYGYTF TGTGCCACCCGGGAACAGGGCGACTATGGCTACACCTTC
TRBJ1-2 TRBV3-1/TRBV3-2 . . CASRGGWNYGYTF TGTGCCAGCAGAGGGGGGTGGAACTATGGCTACACCTTC